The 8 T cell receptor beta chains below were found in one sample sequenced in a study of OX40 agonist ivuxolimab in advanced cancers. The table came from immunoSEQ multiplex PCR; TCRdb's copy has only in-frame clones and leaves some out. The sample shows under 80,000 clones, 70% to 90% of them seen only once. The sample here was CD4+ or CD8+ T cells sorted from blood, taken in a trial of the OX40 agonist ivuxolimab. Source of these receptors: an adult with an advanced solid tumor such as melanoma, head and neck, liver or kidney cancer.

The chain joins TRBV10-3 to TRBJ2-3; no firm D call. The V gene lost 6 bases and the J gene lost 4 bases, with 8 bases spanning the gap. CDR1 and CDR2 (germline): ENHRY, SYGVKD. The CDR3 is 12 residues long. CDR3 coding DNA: TGTGCCATCAGCCCCATGTCAGATACGCAGTATTTT. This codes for CAISPMSDTQYF.

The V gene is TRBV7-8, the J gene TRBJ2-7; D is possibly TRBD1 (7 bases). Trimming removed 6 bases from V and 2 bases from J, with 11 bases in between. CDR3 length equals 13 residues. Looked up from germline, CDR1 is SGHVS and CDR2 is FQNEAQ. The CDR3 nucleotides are TGTGCCAGCAGGGACAGGACTACCTACGAGCAGTACTTC. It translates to CASRDRTTYEQYF.

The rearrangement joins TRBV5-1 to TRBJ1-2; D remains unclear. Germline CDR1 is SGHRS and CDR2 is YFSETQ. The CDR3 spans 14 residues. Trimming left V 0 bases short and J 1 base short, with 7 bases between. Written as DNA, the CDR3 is TGCGCCAGCAGCTTGGACAGTAATAACTATGGCTACACCTTC. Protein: CASSLDSNNYGYTF.

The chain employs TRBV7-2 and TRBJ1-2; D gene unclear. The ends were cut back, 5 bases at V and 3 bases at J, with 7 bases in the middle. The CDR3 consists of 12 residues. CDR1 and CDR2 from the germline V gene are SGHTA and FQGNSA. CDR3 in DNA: TGTGCCAGCAGCCCAAATGACTATGGCTACACCTTC. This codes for CASSPNDYGYTF. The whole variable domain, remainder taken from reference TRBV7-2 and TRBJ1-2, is GAGVSQSPSNKVTEKGKDVELRCDPISGHTALYWYRQSLGQGLEFLIYFQGNSAPDKSGLPSDRFSAERTGGSVSTLTIQRTQQEDSAVYLCASSPNDYGYTFGSGTRLTVV.

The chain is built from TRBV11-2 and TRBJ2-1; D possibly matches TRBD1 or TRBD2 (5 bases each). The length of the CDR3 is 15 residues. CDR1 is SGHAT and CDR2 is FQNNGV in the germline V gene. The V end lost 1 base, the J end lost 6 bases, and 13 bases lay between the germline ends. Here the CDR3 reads CASSLVGEVRNEQFF. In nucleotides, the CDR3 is TGTGCCAGCAGCTTAGTGGGGGAAGTACGCAATGAGCAGTTCTTC.

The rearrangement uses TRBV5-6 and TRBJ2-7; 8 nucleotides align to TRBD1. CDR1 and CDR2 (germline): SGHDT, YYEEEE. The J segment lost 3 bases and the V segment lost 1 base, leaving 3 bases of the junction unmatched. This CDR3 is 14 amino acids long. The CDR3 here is CASSLTGQGYEQYF. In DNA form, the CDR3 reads TGTGCCAGCAGCTTGACCGGACAGGGCTACGAGCAGTACTTC.

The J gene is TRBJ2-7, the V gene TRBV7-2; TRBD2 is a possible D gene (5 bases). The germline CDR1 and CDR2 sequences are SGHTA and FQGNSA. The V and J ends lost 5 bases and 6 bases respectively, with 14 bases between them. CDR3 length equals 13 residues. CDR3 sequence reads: CASSPRRGSEQYF. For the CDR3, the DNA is TGTGCCAGCAGCCCCAGGCGAGGGAGCGAGCAGTACTTC.

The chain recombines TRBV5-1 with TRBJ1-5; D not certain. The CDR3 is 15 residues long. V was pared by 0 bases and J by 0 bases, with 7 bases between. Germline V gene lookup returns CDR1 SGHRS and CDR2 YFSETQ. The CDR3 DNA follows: TGCGCCAGCAGCTTGGACAACAATAGCAATCAGCCCCAGCATTTT. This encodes CASSLDNNSNQPQHF.